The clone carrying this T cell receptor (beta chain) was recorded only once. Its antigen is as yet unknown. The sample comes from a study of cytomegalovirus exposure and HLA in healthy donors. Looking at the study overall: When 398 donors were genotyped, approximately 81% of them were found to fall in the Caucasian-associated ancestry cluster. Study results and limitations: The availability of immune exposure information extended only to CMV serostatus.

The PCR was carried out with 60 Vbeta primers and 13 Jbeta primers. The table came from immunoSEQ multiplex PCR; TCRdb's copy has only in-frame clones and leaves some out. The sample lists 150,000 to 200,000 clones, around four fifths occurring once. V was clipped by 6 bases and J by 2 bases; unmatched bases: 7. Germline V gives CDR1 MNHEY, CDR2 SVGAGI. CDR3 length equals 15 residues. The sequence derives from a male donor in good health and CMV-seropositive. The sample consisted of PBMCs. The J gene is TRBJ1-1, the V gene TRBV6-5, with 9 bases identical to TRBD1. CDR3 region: CASRTWDRDNTEAFF. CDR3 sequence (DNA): TGTGCCAGCAGAACTTGGGACAGGGATAACACTGAAGCTTTCTTT.